One and the same sample provided the 18 T cell receptor beta chains below, sequenced in a study of T cell responses to AZD1222 COVID-19 vaccine. The repertoire was sequenced with immunoSEQ multiplex PCR; TCRdb's copy has only in-frame clones and lacks some. The top ten hold around 4.5% of the sample, which has around 99,000 clones, 70% to 90% seen once. Sequencing was performed on peripheral blood, taken 28 days after the second AZD1222 dose. The receptors were sampled from an adult who received the AZD1222 COVID-19 vaccine.

The chain couples TRBV4-1 to TRBJ1-1; TRBD1 might be the D (5 bases). CDR1 MGHRA and CDR2 YSYEKL come from the germline V gene. This CDR3 spans 16 amino acids. The V end was cut by 4 bases, the J end by 1 base, with 16 bases between. The CDR3 loop reads CASSRTPEVGNTEAFF. The CDR3 nucleotides read TGCGCCAGCAGCCGGACACCCGAGGTGGGGAACACTGAAGCTTTCTTT.

The chain combines TRBV27 with TRBJ2-3, with TRBD2 matching over 8 bases. The CDR3 runs 16 residues. After removal of 5 bases from V and 8 bases from J, the junction contained 15 bases not matched to a gene. Germline CDR1 and CDR2: MNHEY and SMNVEV (reference sequence). The CDR3 spells CASSPRTSTRGGTQYF. The CDR3 DNA reads as TGTGCCAGCAGTCCCCGGACTAGCACCCGCGGGGGTACGCAGTATTTT.

This sequence joins TRBV19 and TRBJ1-4; D is ambiguous. Germline-derived CDR1 and CDR2 are LNHDA and SQIVND (reference sequence). Trimming shortened V by 6 bases and J by 5 bases, and 13 bases separated the two germline ends. This CDR3 contains 14 residues. The CDR3 spells CASRTNRGNEKLFF. CDR3 bases: TGTGCCAGTAGGACTAATCGGGGAAATGAAAAACTGTTTTTT.

V gene TRBV12-3 or TRBV12-4 combines with J gene TRBJ2-2; the D is unclear. This CDR3 has 13 residues. V was shortened by 3 bases and J by 1 base, with 3 bases between the two germline ends. CDR3 DNA sequence: TGTGCCAGCAGTTTTAGGAACACCGGGGAGCTGTTTTTT. Its translation: CASSFRNTGELFF.

The genes are TRBV3-1 (or the pseudogene TRBV3-2) and TRBJ2-2; D is ambiguous. Trimming removed 1 base from V and 1 base from J, with 7 bases in between. The CDR3 runs to 15 residues. Germline CDR1 and CDR2: LGHDT and YNNKEL (reference sequence). The CDR3 reads CASSQGLENTGELFF. The CDR3 nucleotides are TGTGCCAGCAGCCAAGGGTTGGAGAACACCGGGGAGCTGTTTTTT.

The chain uses TRBV2 and TRBJ1-1; D is perhaps TRBD1 (5 bases). The CDR3 extends over 14 amino acids. Germline V lookup: CDR1 SNHLY, CDR2 FYNNEI. The V end was cut by 8 bases, the J end by 0 bases, with 13 bases between. CDR3: CASGQGSMNTEAFF. The CDR3 nucleotides are TGTGCCAGCGGTCAGGGAAGCATGAACACTGAAGCTTTCTTT.

Only a few counts were recorded for this clone. V is TRBV29-1 and J is TRBJ2-2; 8 bases are a match to TRBD1. V lost 7 bases, J lost 9 bases, and 16 bases stayed unmatched. This CDR3 spans 15 amino acids. Germline loops: CDR1 SQVTM, CDR2 ANQGSEA. DNA of the CDR3: TGCAGCGCAAGTCCCGGGACAGGATTTAACCGGGAGCTGTTTTTT. This codes for CSASPGTGFNRELFF.

This rearrangement joins TRBV11-1 to TRBJ2-5; tentatively, D is TRBD2 (6 bases). The CDR3 contains 14 residues. The germline V gene has CDR1 SGHAT and CDR2 FQDESV (reference sequence). Trimming left V 5 bases short and J 4 bases short, with 14 bases between. The CDR3 sequence is CASSASDGGETQYF. Here the CDR3 DNA reads TGTGCCAGCAGCGCTAGCGACGGGGGAGAGACCCAGTACTTC.

This clone appeared a single time. The chain employs TRBV11-2 and TRBJ2-7; 7 nucleotides agree with TRBD1. V shed 0 bases and J 6 bases; nucleotides not matched to a gene: 5. CDR3 size: 14 residues. Germline CDR1 reads SGHAT; CDR2 reads FQNNGV. The CDR3 is CASSLDLSGGEQYF. The CDR3 nucleotides are TGTGCCAGCAGCTTAGATTTATCAGGGGGCGAGCAGTACTTC. Using reference TRBV11-2 and TRBJ2-7 for the parts outside the CDR3, the full variable domain is EAGVAQSPRYKIIEKRQSVAFWCNPISGHATLYWYQQILGQGPKLLIQFQNNGVVDDSQLPKDRFSAERLKGVDSTLKIQPAKLEDSAVYLCASSLDLSGGEQYFGPGTRLTVT.

V and J are TRBV9 and TRBJ1-6; D unclear. CDR3 length: 17 amino acids. The germline V and J ends were trimmed by 0 bases and 9 bases, with 19 bases remaining between them. CDR1 is SGDLS and CDR2 is YYNGEE in the germline V gene. This CDR3 is CASSVAPRSGRGSPLHF. As DNA, the CDR3 is TGTGCCAGCAGCGTAGCTCCCCGATCGGGTCGTGGTTCACCCCTCCACTTT. Complete variable domain (other parts from reference TRBV9 and TRBJ1-6): DSGVTQTPKHLITATGQRVTLRCSPRSGDLSVYWYQQSLDQGLQFLIQYYNGEERAKGNILERFSAQQFPDLHSELNLSSLELGDSALYFCASSVAPRSGRGSPLHFGNGTRLTVT.

This chain joins TRBV27 and TRBJ1-6, with D perhaps TRBD1 (6 bases). The CDR3 runs to 13 residues. Looked up from germline, CDR1 is MNHEY and CDR2 is SMNVEV (reference sequence). Trimming pared 3 bases from V and 10 bases from J, leaving 10 bases between. The CDR3 bases are TGTGCCAGCAGTTTGGGTGGGACATCACCCCTCCACTTT. Translating it yields CASSLGGTSPLHF.

The chain joins TRBV6-5 to TRBJ2-2; D perhaps matches TRBD1 (6 bases). Germline V lookup: CDR1 MNHEY, CDR2 SVGAGI. V was clipped by 0 bases and J by 0 bases, with 8 bases between them. The CDR3 runs to 16 residues. The CDR3 sequence is CASSYSAGANTGELFF. CDR3 DNA: TGTGCCAGCAGTTACTCAGCAGGGGCGAACACCGGGGAGCTGTTTTTT.

This chain joins TRBV6-1 and TRBJ2-1, with TRBD2 matching 8 bases. The V gene's germline CDR1 is MNHNS and CDR2 SASEGT. The trim removed 4 bases at V and 6 bases at J, leaving 14 bases unmatched. The CDR3 has 17 amino acids. CDR3 DNA sequence: TGTGCCAGCAGTGGGTTGTCCGGGGGGGCCTCGGGCAATGAGCAGTTCTTC. It codes for CASSGLSGGASGNEQFF.

The gene calls are TRBV11-3 and TRBJ1-3; D not resolved. The germline gives CDR1 SGHNT, CDR2 YENEEA. The CDR3 has 14 amino acids. V gave up 1 base and J gave up 1 base, with 5 bases separating them. CDR3 DNA sequence: TGTGCCAGCAGCTTAGGAGCATCTGGAAACACCATATATTTT. As protein: CASSLGASGNTIYF.

The chain combines TRBV7-3 with TRBJ2-3; D perhaps matches TRBD1 (6 bases). In germline, CDR1 is SGHTA, CDR2 FQGTGA. Trimming removed 4 bases from V and 2 bases from J, with 10 bases in between. The CDR3 has 14 residues. As DNA, the CDR3 is TGTGCCAGCAGCTCTCAGGGGCACACAGATACGCAGTATTTT. Translation: CASSSQGHTDTQYF.

The chain is built from TRBV6-2 or TRBV6-3 and TRBJ2-7; a weak D match, TRBD1 (5 bases). The CDR3 has 14 amino acids. Deletions cut 3 bases from V and 0 bases from J, with 9 bases between. Germline V gene data show CDR1 as MNHEY and CDR2 as SVGEGT. CDR3 coding DNA: TGTGCCAGCAGTTATGACAGAATCTCCTACGAGCAGTACTTC. It yields the protein CASSYDRISYEQYF.

V and J are TRBV2 and TRBJ2-7; D may correspond to TRBD1 or TRBD2 (5 bases each). The V gene's germline CDR1 is SNHLY and CDR2 FYNNEI. This CDR3 is built from 13 residues. The germline V and J ends were trimmed by 5 bases and 5 bases, with 13 bases remaining between them. CDR3 sequence reads: CASSRDRLDEQYF. The CDR3 DNA reads TGTGCCAGCAGTCGGGACCGGCTGGACGAGCAGTACTTC.

This chain joins TRBV10-3 and TRBJ2-2, with TRBD1 as a possible D gene (6 bases). Germline V gene sequence: CDR1 ENHRY, CDR2 SYGVKD. Trimming shortened V by 0 bases and J by 6 bases, and 14 bases separated the two germline ends. CDR3 size: 16 residues. Written as DNA, the CDR3 is TGTGCCATCAGTGAGTCCACAGGGAGTGTGGCCGGGGAGCTGTTTTTT. Amino acid sequence: CAISESTGSVAGELFF.